One sample yielded the 20 T cell receptor beta chains listed below, sequenced in a study of T-cell memory formation after mild COVID-19 (dated by TCRdb to the early 2020s). Library preparation was by 5' RACE. Sequencing was carried out with an Illumina NovaSeq 6000. In TCRdb, the public reads were trimmed at Q25 with fastp and aligned with MiXCR, with productive beta chains retained. Every CDR3 protein is listed once, alongside the most common genes and DNA of its rows. The sample has about 290,000 distinct CDR3 sequences on record, about 20% of them singletons. In total, the top ten clones hold under 30% of the sample. The sequenced material came from PBMCs or a T cell subset sorted from them (not recorded which). The receptors were gathered from a man younger than 35 who had mild COVID-19 (a few samples of this study predate the infection). The sample titles of this study are shuffled in the database, so cell type and time point are left out; the donor was told from shared clones.

This clonotype has just a few counts. The rearrangement joins TRBV7-3 to TRBJ2-7; D is perhaps TRBD2 (5 bases). The CDR3 sequence is 15 residues long. Germline-derived CDR1 and CDR2 are SGHTA and FQGTGA. The V and J ends lost 4 bases and 4 bases respectively, with 17 bases between them. This CDR3 reads CASSYSGEREYEQYV. CDR3 nucleotide sequence: TGTGCCAGCAGCTACTCCGGCGAAAGGGAGTACGAGCAGTACGTC.

In this sample, this clonotype turned up a few times. The chain combines TRBV20-1 with TRBJ2-1; D not resolved. From germline, CDR1 is DFQATT and CDR2 SNEGSKA (reference sequence). The CDR3 loop spans 13 amino acids. Trimming cost V 3 bases and J 4 bases, with 10 bases left between them. The CDR3 sequence: CSASKPTYNEQFF. In DNA form, the CDR3 reads TGCAGTGCTAGTAAGCCCACGTACAATGAGCAGTTCTTC.

This clonotype turned up a few times. The gene calls are TRBV6-5 and TRBJ1-1, with D hard to call. Germline V CDR1 and CDR2: MNHEY, SVGAGI. The CDR3 is made up of 14 amino acids. Trimming took off 2 bases at V and 6 bases at J, with 13 bases between the two ends. Written as DNA, the CDR3 is TGTGCCAGCAGTTACAGGGCTCGGGGTGCTGAAGCTTTCTTT. This translates into CASSYRARGAEAFF.

This clonotype was detected once. The CDR3, as DNA: TGTGCCAGCAGCCAAGCAGGGGGATTTAACACCGGGGAGCTGTTTTTT. Translating gives CASSQAGGFNTGELFF. V usage is TRBV3-1 and J usage is TRBJ2-2, with 7 positions matching TRBD1. Germline V gene lookup returns CDR1 LGHDT and CDR2 YNNKEL (reference sequence). Trimming at V came to 1 base and at J to 2 bases, leaving 4 bases not matched to a gene. The CDR3 has 16 residues.

This chain uses TRBV6-5 with TRBJ1-6, with D perhaps matching TRBD1 (6 bases). Per the germline V gene, CDR1 is MNHEY and CDR2 is SVGAGI. V was trimmed by 6 bases and J by 5 bases, leaving 14 bases between them. CDR3 length: 15 amino acids. CDR3 sequence: CASSHGGANNSPLHF. The DNA for the CDR3 is TGTGCCAGCAGCCACGGGGGGGCGAATAATTCACCCCTCCACTTT.

The chain couples TRBV20-1 to TRBJ1-1, with D hard to call. The CDR3 totals 18 residues. The germline V and J ends were trimmed by 3 bases and 0 bases, with 23 bases remaining between them. Germline lookup yields CDR1 DFQATT and CDR2 SNEGSKA (reference sequence). In nucleotides, the CDR3 is TGCAGTGCTAGGGAGTCTAAACCCGGAGTTCTCTTGAACACTGAAGCTTTCTTT. The encoded protein is CSARESKPGVLLNTEAFF.

This clonotype was seen a few times. The chain uses TRBV6-5 and TRBJ1-6; TRBD1 is a possible D gene (5 bases). This CDR3 has 14 residues. Deletions cut 6 bases from V and 6 bases from J, with 12 bases between. Germline lookup yields CDR1 MNHEY and CDR2 SVGAGI. The CDR3 loop reads CASSSTGINSPLHF. The CDR3 DNA reads TGTGCCAGCAGCTCTACAGGAATTAATTCACCCCTCCACTTT.

Here the CDR3 reads CASSYPHAGTGTDTQYF. For the CDR3, the DNA is TGTGCCAGCAGTTACCCCCACGCTGGGACAGGCACAGATACGCAGTATTTT. The chain uses TRBV6-6 and TRBJ2-3; 7 positions agree with TRBD1. Trimming took 2 bases from V and 1 from J; bases not matched to a gene: 9. The CDR3 runs 17 residues. Germline V gene data show CDR1 as MNHNY and CDR2 as SVGAGI (reference sequence).

V usage is TRBV30 and J usage is TRBJ1-4, with a weak D call TRBD1 (5 bases). CDR3 length: 15 amino acids. V gave up 3 bases and J gave up 10 bases, with 21 bases separating them. Germline CDR1 GTSNPN, CDR2 SVGIG (reference sequence). As DNA, the CDR3 is TGTGCCTGGAGCGACACCGGGGCCCTCGGTGGAAAACTGTTTTTT. It is translated as CAWSDTGALGGKLFF.

This clonotype has ten or more counts. V and J are TRBV11-2 and TRBJ1-2; D remains ambiguous. The ends were cut back, 1 base at V and 6 bases at J, with 9 bases in the middle. CDR1 is SGHAT, CDR2 FQNNGV, per germline. This CDR3 has 13 residues. The DNA for the CDR3 is TGTGCCAGCAGCTTAGGGACCGGGGATGGCTACACCTTC. Translating it yields CASSLGTGDGYTF.

This clonotype was seen a handful of times. The CDR3 nucleotides are TGCAGCGTGGTGGGACATCGACAATATTTGGACACTGAAGCTTTCTTT. It translates to CSVVGHRQYLDTEAFF. The V call is TRBV29-1, the J call TRBJ1-1; maybe TRBD1 (6 bases). Germline V gene sequence: CDR1 SQVTM, CDR2 ANQGSEA. The CDR3 runs to 16 residues. V lost 6 bases to trimming and J lost 3 bases, with 23 bases between them. The whole variable domain, filled in from reference TRBV29-1 and TRBJ1-1, reads SAVISQKPSRDICQRGTSLTIQCQVDSQVTMMFWYRQQPGQSLTLIATANQGSEATYESGFVIDKFPISRPNLTFSTLTVSNMSPEDSSIYLCSVVGHRQYLDTEAFFGQGTRLTVV.

This clonotype showed up just a few times. The chain is built from TRBV5-1 and TRBJ2-3; D gene unclear. Trimming pared 0 bases from V and 2 bases from J, leaving 10 bases between. Germline CDR1 SGHRS, CDR2 YFSETQ. The CDR3 spans 15 residues. The CDR3 is CASSLGGILTDTQYF. The DNA for the CDR3 is TGCGCCAGCAGCTTGGGTGGCATCCTCACAGATACGCAGTATTTT.

This clonotype was counted at least ten times. The chain has TRBV12-3 or TRBV12-4 and TRBJ2-7; D not certain. The CDR3 is made up of 13 amino acids. V lost 5 bases, J lost 2 bases, and 10 bases lay in between. In DNA form, the CDR3 reads TGTGCCAGCAGTCCCGGATTCACCTACGAGCAGTACTTC. Translated: CASSPGFTYEQYF.

This clonotype came up many times. J is TRBJ2-1 and V is TRBV6-4, with D possibly being TRBD1 or TRBD2 (7 bases each). CDR1 MRHNA and CDR2 SNTAGT come from the germline V gene. The CDR3 is 14 residues long. Trimming cost V 6 bases and J 7 bases, with 16 bases left between them. The CDR3 region has the DNA TGTGCCAGCAGCGCCAGGGGGGGGCGGAATGAGCAGTTCTTC. Protein sequence: CASSARGGRNEQFF.

This clonotype was seen a few times. This chain links TRBV10-3 with TRBJ1-2; a possible D gene is TRBD1 (5 bases). CDR1 and CDR2 (germline): ENHRY, SYGVKD. Trimming stripped 2 bases from V and 8 bases from J, with 12 bases between. The CDR3 runs 13 residues. The CDR3 DNA reads TGTGCCATCAGTGAGCAAGGGGCGGGAGGCTACACCTTC. Translated, it gives CAISEQGAGGYTF.

Only a few counts were recorded for this clonotype. The J gene is TRBJ1-2, the V gene TRBV5-1; TRBD1 matches at 9 bases. CDR3 length: 15 residues. V gave up 4 bases and J gave up 5 bases; unmatched junction bases: 9. Germline V gene lookup returns CDR1 SGHRS and CDR2 YFSETQ. CDR3 sequence: CASSPGTGRGYGYTF. In nucleotides, the CDR3 is TGCGCCAGCAGCCCTGGGACAGGGAGAGGGTATGGCTACACCTTC.

The chain joins TRBV7-2 to TRBJ1-1; D unclear. Germline V lookup: CDR1 SGHTA, CDR2 FQGNSA. V dropped 4 bases and J dropped 9 bases, with 12 bases sitting between them. The CDR3 covers 12 residues. In DNA, the CDR3 is TGTGCCAGCAGCTCAGGAACCGGTAAAGCTTTCTTT. Residues: CASSSGTGKAFF. Full variable domain (missing parts from reference TRBV7-2 and TRBJ1-1): GAGVSQSPSNKVTEKGKDVELRCDPISGHTALYWYRQSLGQGLEFLIYFQGNSAPDKSGLPSDRFSAERTGGSVSTLTIQRTQQEDSAVYLCASSSGTGKAFFGQGTRLTVV.

In its sample, this clonotype was seen a few times. The chain is built from TRBV6-5 and TRBJ1-5; D not resolved. The CDR3 sequence is 13 residues long. V lost 0 bases to trimming and J lost 8 bases, with 8 bases between them. Germline assignment: CDR1 MNHEY and CDR2 SVGAGI. The CDR3 DNA follows: TGTGCCAGCAGTTACTCTGAGGTGGAGCCCCAGCATTTT. Its translation: CASSYSEVEPQHF.

This clonotype was picked up a small number of times. V is TRBV24-1 and J is TRBJ1-2; D call uncertain. The length of the CDR3 is 12 residues. V shed 3 bases and J shed 3 bases, with 4 bases lying between them. Germline CDR1 and CDR2: KGHDR and SFDVKD. This chain's CDR3 is CATSDAHYGYTF. In DNA form, the CDR3 reads TGTGCCACCAGTGATGCTCACTATGGCTACACCTTC.

This sequence joins TRBV6-5 and TRBJ2-3; perhaps TRBD1 as D (5 bases). The CDR3 totals 15 residues. Trimming shortened V by 7 bases and J by 2 bases, and 16 bases separated the two germline ends. The V gene's germline CDR1 is MNHEY and CDR2 SVGAGI. CDR3 residues: CASKIFQGNTDTQYF. The CDR3 bases are TGTGCCAGCAAAATCTTCCAGGGAAACACAGATACGCAGTATTTT.